This entry lists 25 T cell receptor beta chains sequenced from one sample in a study of blood T cell repertoires in COVID-19. Data came from immunoSEQ multiplex PCR; TCRdb stores just in-frame clones and leaves some out. The sample has some 50,000 clones, about nine tenths seen once; the top ten hold around 4.5%. Sequenced input: peripheral blood. These TCRs come from a human donor in a cohort sampled during active COVID-19.

This chain links TRBV4-3 with TRBJ2-3; the match to TRBD2 covers 9 bases. Germline V gives CDR1 LGHNA, CDR2 YSLEER. The CDR3 contains 17 residues. J lost 0 bases, V lost 1 base, and 5 bases had no gene match. The CDR3 loop reads CASSQGIAGASTDTQYF. For the CDR3, the DNA is TGCGCCAGCAGCCAAGGGATAGCGGGAGCTAGCACAGATACGCAGTATTTT.

The V and J genes are TRBV9 and TRBJ2-7, with TRBD2 matching 12 bases. This CDR3 spans 14 amino acids. The J segment lost 2 bases and the V segment lost 4 bases, leaving 1 base of the junction unmatched. Germline assignment: CDR1 SGDLS and CDR2 YYNGEE. For the CDR3, the DNA is TGTGCCAGCAGCCGACTAGCGGGGGCCTACGAGCAGTACTTC. Encoded protein: CASSRLAGAYEQYF.

The rearrangement uses TRBV29-1 and TRBJ1-1; no reliable D call. This CDR3 has 15 amino acids. V shed 5 bases and J shed 0 bases, with 16 bases lying between them. Germline V gene data show CDR1 as SQVTM and CDR2 as ANQGSEA. CDR3 DNA: TGCAGCGTTACCCTAGCGGCCAGCATGAACACTGAAGCTTTCTTT. Residues: CSVTLAASMNTEAFF.

The chain combines TRBV18 with TRBJ2-7, with TRBD1 identical over 7 bases. Germline-derived CDR1 and CDR2 are KGHSH and LQKENI. V lost 3 bases to trimming and J lost 2 bases; unmatched junction nucleotides: 10. There are 16 residues in the CDR3. CDR3 region: CASSPNLGQMTYEQYF. As DNA, the CDR3 is TGTGCCAGCTCACCTAACTTGGGACAGATGACCTACGAGCAGTACTTC.

V usage is TRBV11-3 and J usage is TRBJ2-5; the D is unclear. The CDR3 is made up of 13 amino acids. The germline V and J ends were trimmed by 5 bases and 4 bases, with 11 bases remaining between them. The germline gives CDR1 SGHNT, CDR2 YENEEA. The chain's CDR3 is CASSRHLTETQYF. CDR3 sequence (DNA): TGTGCCAGCAGCCGCCACCTAACAGAGACCCAGTACTTC.

The chain employs TRBV9 and TRBJ1-4, with a possible D match to TRBD1 (6 bases). The CDR3 loop spans 15 amino acids. V lost 2 bases, J lost 4 bases, and 12 bases lay in between. Germline CDR1 is SGDLS and CDR2 is YYNGEE. CDR3 sequence: CASSVTTGGNEKLFF. DNA for the CDR3: TGTGCCAGCAGCGTGACGACAGGAGGTAATGAAAAACTGTTTTTT.

In this sample, this clone turned up once. The gene calls are TRBV7-8 and TRBJ2-5, with 12 bases identical to TRBD2. Germline CDR1 is SGHVS and CDR2 is FQNEAQ. The trim removed 5 bases at V and 5 bases at J, leaving 9 bases unmatched. This CDR3 is built from 16 residues. The CDR3 sequence: CASSGSSGRARETQYF. CDR3 sequence (DNA): TGTGCCAGCAGCGGGTCTAGCGGGAGGGCTCGGGAGACCCAGTACTTC. The complete variable domain, with remaining parts taken from reference TRBV7-8 and TRBJ2-5, reads GAGVSQSPRYKVAKRGQDVALRCDPISGHVSLFWYQQALGQGPEFLTYFQNEAQLDKSGLPSDRFFAERPEGSVSTLKIQRTQQEDSAVYLCASSGSSGRARETQYFGPGTRLLVL.

This rearrangement joins TRBV29-1 to TRBJ1-1; D gene unclear. Per germline, CDR1 SQVTM and CDR2 ANQGSEA. V was cut by 4 bases and J by 0 bases, with 18 bases left in between. CDR3 length: 16 residues. In DNA, the CDR3 is TGCAGCGTTGTTGGTTTAGGAGAAACAATGAACACTGAAGCTTTCTTT. It is translated as CSVVGLGETMNTEAFF.

This chain connects TRBV29-1 to TRBJ2-3; the D gene is possibly TRBD1 (6 bases). Germline V gives CDR1 SQVTM, CDR2 ANQGSEA. The CDR3 has 12 residues. V was trimmed by 3 bases and J by 4 bases, leaving 8 bases between them. For the CDR3, the DNA is TGCAGCGTTGACAAGGGGGCAGATACGCAGTATTTT. As protein: CSVDKGADTQYF.

This chain connects TRBV19 to TRBJ2-5; TRBD1 aligns across 9 bases. Germline CDR1 and CDR2: LNHDA and SQIVND (reference sequence). The V gene end was trimmed by 5 bases and the J gene end by 3 bases; junction bases not matched to a gene: 7. The CDR3 has 15 residues. CDR3 sequence: CASSLPGTGKETQYF. The CDR3 region has the DNA TGTGCCAGTAGTCTCCCCGGGACAGGGAAAGAGACCCAGTACTTC. Full variable domain (rest looked up from reference TRBV19 and TRBJ2-5): DGGITQSPKYLFRKEGQNVTLSCEQNLNHDAMYWYRQDPGQGLRLIYYSQIVNDFQKGDIAEGYSVSREKKESFPLTVTSAQKNPTAFYLCASSLPGTGKETQYFGPGTRLLVL.

CDR3 coding DNA: TGTGCCAGCAGTGTAGGGACTAGCGGGATTAAAGAGACCCAGTACTTC. Its protein product is CASSVGTSGIKETQYF. This chain connects TRBV6-1 to TRBJ2-5, with 13 bases identical to TRBD2. Losses at the gene ends were 4 bases for V and 3 bases for J; bases not matched to a gene: 5. This CDR3 spans 16 amino acids. Germline V lookup: CDR1 MNHNS, CDR2 SASEGT.

This sequence joins TRBV11-2 and TRBJ2-7; 9 bases are shared with TRBD2. Losses at the gene ends were 2 bases for V and 2 bases for J; bases not matched to a gene: 4. The CDR3 contains 15 residues. Germline V gene lookup returns CDR1 SGHAT and CDR2 FQNNGV. CDR3 sequence reads: CASSLLAGGPYEQYF. In DNA form, the CDR3 reads TGTGCCAGCAGCTTACTCGCGGGAGGGCCCTACGAGCAGTACTTC.

This clone was counted a few times. V gene TRBV28 combines with J gene TRBJ1-3, with 7 bases lining up with TRBD1. The CDR3 is 14 amino acids. The germline V gene has CDR1 MDHEN and CDR2 SYDVKM. V gave up 4 bases and J gave up 8 bases; unmatched junction bases: 8. The CDR3 bases are TGTGCCAGCAGTTACCCTGACAGGGCACACACCATATATTTT. This codes for CASSYPDRAHTIYF.

This rearrangement joins TRBV6-5 to TRBJ1-3, with TRBD1 matching 9 bases. From germline, CDR1 is MNHEY and CDR2 SVGAGI. Trimming removed 6 bases from V and 3 bases from J; junction bases left unmatched: 6. This CDR3 is built from 15 residues. The CDR3 loop is CASRLQGAGGNTIYF. The CDR3 nucleotides are TGTGCCAGCAGGCTACAGGGGGCGGGTGGAAACACCATATATTTT.

The chain carries TRBV6-1 and TRBJ2-5; 7 nucleotides agree with TRBD2. Germline V gives CDR1 MNHNS, CDR2 SASEGT. V lost 0 bases, J lost 0 bases, and 10 bases stayed unmatched. The CDR3 is 18 amino acids. CDR3 protein: CASSEAGTILMYQETQYF. The CDR3, as DNA: TGTGCCAGCAGTGAAGCGGGGACTATTCTGATGTACCAAGAGACCCAGTACTTC.

This clone has more than one count but fewer than ten. The rearrangement joins TRBV20-1 to TRBJ1-2; D is perhaps TRBD1 (6 bases). The V end lost 3 bases, the J end lost 4 bases, and 12 bases lay between the germline ends. This CDR3 is 13 amino acids long. The germline V gene has CDR1 DFQATT and CDR2 SNEGSKA (reference sequence). Written as DNA, the CDR3 is TGCAGTGCTAGTACAGGGTTGAGCTATGGCTACACCTTC. Translating gives CSASTGLSYGYTF.

The rearrangement joins TRBV2 to TRBJ2-1; 8 bases line up with TRBD2. J was trimmed by 2 bases and V by 4 bases; bases with no gene match: 4. There are 15 residues in the CDR3. Germline V lookup: CDR1 SNHLY, CDR2 FYNNEI. The CDR3 sequence is CASSVSAGAYNEQFF. The CDR3 nucleotides read TGTGCCAGCAGTGTATCAGCGGGGGCCTACAATGAGCAGTTCTTC.

V usage is TRBV19 and J usage is TRBJ2-2, with 10 bases that match TRBD2. Germline V gene lookup returns CDR1 LNHDA and CDR2 SQIVND (reference sequence). This CDR3 has 15 residues. Germline trimming cut 5 bases from V and 3 bases from J; bases unmatched to any gene: 3. The CDR3 is CASSWTSGYTGELFF. In DNA, the CDR3 is TGTGCCAGTAGTTGGACTAGCGGCTACACCGGGGAGCTGTTTTTT.

This clone was counted once. This chain connects TRBV5-1 to TRBJ2-7; TRBD1 matches at 9 bases. This CDR3 region has 14 residues. Looked up from germline, CDR1 is SGHRS and CDR2 is YFSETQ. The trim removed 4 bases at V and 3 bases at J, leaving 5 bases unmatched. CDR3 region: CASSPSGQGYEQYF. The DNA for the CDR3 is TGCGCCAGCAGCCCCTCGGGACAGGGCTACGAGCAGTACTTC. The entire variable domain, with the rest obtained from reference TRBV5-1 and TRBJ2-7, is as follows: KAGVTQTPRYLIKTRGQQVTLSCSPISGHRSVSWYQQTPGQGLQFLFEYFSETQRNKGNFPGRFSGRQFSNSRSEMNVSTLELGDSALYLCASSPSGQGYEQYFGPGTRLTVT.

The chain is built from TRBV9 and TRBJ2-7; 9 positions agree with TRBD1. Germline V gene lookup returns CDR1 SGDLS and CDR2 YYNGEE. V lost 4 bases, J lost 7 bases, and 15 bases stayed unmatched. The CDR3 totals 16 residues. The CDR3 DNA follows: TGTGCCAGCAGCCCAGGCCCACGGGACAGGGAAAGGGAGCAGTACTTC. Protein sequence: CASSPGPRDREREQYF. The full variable domain, rest sourced from reference TRBV9 and TRBJ2-7, is DSGVTQTPKHLITATGQRVTLRCSPRSGDLSVYWYQQSLDQGLQFLIQYYNGEERAKGNILERFSAQQFPDLHSELNLSSLELGDSALYFCASSPGPRDREREQYFGPGTRLTVT.

This sequence joins TRBV19 and TRBJ1-5; D remains ambiguous. V lost 6 bases, J lost 5 bases, and 17 bases lay in between. The CDR3 has 15 amino acids. Germline V lookup: CDR1 LNHDA, CDR2 SQIVND (reference sequence). This CDR3 reads CASREGSYIHQPQHF. DNA of the CDR3: TGTGCCAGTAGGGAGGGCTCATACATCCATCAGCCCCAGCATTTT.

The V call is TRBV28, the J call TRBJ1-5; D gene unclear. Germline values: CDR1 MDHEN, CDR2 SYDVKM. The CDR3 is 16 residues long. V was cut by 2 bases and J by 4 bases, with 15 bases left in between. The CDR3 bases are TGTGCCAGCAGTTTAGACTTTTTCCAGCTTAATCAGCCCCAGCATTTT. Its translation: CASSLDFFQLNQPQHF.

This chain uses TRBV9 with TRBJ2-7, with TRBD2 identical over 14 bases. The CDR3 has 17 residues. J gave up 3 bases and V 4 bases, and 9 bases lay outside the gene matches. Looked up from germline, CDR1 is SGDLS and CDR2 is YYNGEE. CDR3 sequence reads: CASSTPPGTSGGYEQYF. In DNA form, the CDR3 reads TGTGCCAGCAGCACCCCCCCCGGGACTAGCGGGGGCTACGAGCAGTACTTC. Full variable domain (rest looked up from reference TRBV9 and TRBJ2-7): DSGVTQTPKHLITATGQRVTLRCSPRSGDLSVYWYQQSLDQGLQFLIQYYNGEERAKGNILERFSAQQFPDLHSELNLSSLELGDSALYFCASSTPPGTSGGYEQYFGPGTRLTVT.

The chain recombines TRBV18 with TRBJ2-3; the D gene is possibly TRBD2 (7 bases). The CDR3 is made up of 16 amino acids. Germline V gives CDR1 KGHSH, CDR2 LQKENI. The V end was cut by 4 bases, the J end by 0 bases, with 14 bases between. CDR3 nucleotides: TGTGCCAGCTCACTGGGGGGGCTCACGAGCACAGATACGCAGTATTTT. Encoded protein: CASSLGGLTSTDTQYF.

This chain joins TRBV6-2 or TRBV6-3 and TRBJ1-2; possible D gene TRBD1, 6 bases. V shed 4 bases and J shed 4 bases, with 10 bases lying between them. Germline loops: CDR1 MNHEY, CDR2 SVGEGT. This CDR3 region has 13 residues. The CDR3 loop is CASSFTGIYGYTF. CDR3 DNA: TGTGCCAGCAGTTTCACAGGGATCTATGGCTACACCTTC.